This TCR beta chain was captured by sequencing in a study of blood T cell repertoires in COVID-19. Across the study: Samples came from the United States, Italy and Spain, spanning acute and convalescent COVID-19. Sources were T cells, B-cell-depleted T cells, or PBMCs; the material itself was cDNA or gDNA.

The Seattle patients, enrolled during active infection, were followed longitudinally. Per the original data handling: Estimation of nucleated cell counts relied on the amplification of reference gene primers. Clones were sequenced by immunoSEQ multiplex PCR, and TCRdb holds only the in-frame ones, with some missing. The V and J calls and clone size are taken from that table; D and trimming were inferred from the DNA. The repertoire holds 200,000 or so clones, with approximately 81% as singletons. This CDR3 is built from 16 residues. Germline assignment: CDR1 SGHTS and CDR2 YDEGEE. Trimming at V came to 4 bases and at J to 0 bases, leaving 5 bases not matched to a gene.

The chain recombines TRBV5-8 with TRBJ1-3, with 9 bases matching TRBD1. The sequenced material came from peripheral blood. The TCR originated in a woman of 80 years or more with COVID-19, enrolled during active disease. CDR3 nucleotides: TGTGCCAGCAGCGCCGGACAGGGGATCTCTGGAAACACCATATATTTT. This sequence encodes CASSAGQGISGNTIYF.